Detailed here is one TCR beta chain. Authors' processing steps: Reference gene primer amplification yielded estimated nucleated cell counts. The protocol was immunoSEQ multiplex PCR, while the TCRdb copy is restricted to in-frame clones and leaves out a portion. V, J and clone size are those of that table, while D and trimming were read from the DNA. The sample comprises around 300,000 clones, over 75% of which are singletons, and less than 2.5% rests with the top ten. V gave up 5 bases and J gave up 1 base, with 7 bases separating them. Germline V CDR1 and CDR2: KGHSH, LQKENI. This CDR3 has 13 residues. This entry belongs to a study of blood T cell repertoires in COVID-19. The overall study: Whether acute or convalescent, the COVID-19 samples came from the United States, Italy and Spain.

This TCR was sampled from a woman aged 18-29 years who had recovered from COVID-19. This chain joins TRBV18 and TRBJ2-3, with D possibly matching TRBD1 (5 bases). Source material: PBMCs or T cells enriched from blood (not recorded which). DNA for the CDR3: TGTGCCAGCTCAAAACAGGGCACAGATACGCAGTATTTT. Its protein is CASSKQGTDTQYF.